Listed here is a single TCR beta chain. This sample was included in a study of cytomegalovirus exposure and HLA in healthy donors. Per germline, CDR1 MNHEY and CDR2 SVGAGI. V lost 6 bases, J lost 4 bases, and 10 bases stayed unmatched. This CDR3 has 15 residues. 13 Jbeta primers and 60 Vbeta primers were used for the PCR. Some clones are missing from TCRdb's copy, which holds only in-frame ones; the method was immunoSEQ multiplex PCR. Found here are some 130,000 clones, 80% of them singletons; the top ten hold approximately 2.1%. This receptor was identified in a man aged 25-45 years in good health and CMV-seronegative. The V gene is TRBV6-5, the J gene TRBJ2-7; 9 bases fit TRBD1. The sequencing sample was made of PBMCs. Here the CDR3 DNA reads TGTGCCAGCAGACAAACCGGGACAGGGTTATACGAGCAGTACTTC. Its protein product is CASRQTGTGLYEQYF.